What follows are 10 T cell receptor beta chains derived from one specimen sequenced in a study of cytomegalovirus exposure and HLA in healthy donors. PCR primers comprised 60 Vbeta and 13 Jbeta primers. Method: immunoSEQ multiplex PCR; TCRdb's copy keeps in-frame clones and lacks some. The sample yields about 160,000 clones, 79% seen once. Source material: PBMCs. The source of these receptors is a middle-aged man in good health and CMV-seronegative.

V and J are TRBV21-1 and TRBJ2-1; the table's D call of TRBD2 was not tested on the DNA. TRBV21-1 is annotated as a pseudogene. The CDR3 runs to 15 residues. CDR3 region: CASTPRLADYNEQFF. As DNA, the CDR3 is TGTGCCAGCACCCCCCGGCTAGCGGATTACAATGAGCAGTTCTTC.

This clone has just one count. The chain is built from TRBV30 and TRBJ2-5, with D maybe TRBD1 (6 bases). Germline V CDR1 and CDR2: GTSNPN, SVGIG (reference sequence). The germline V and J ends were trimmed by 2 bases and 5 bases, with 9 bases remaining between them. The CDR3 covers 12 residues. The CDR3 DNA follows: TGTGCCTGGAGTCCAAGGGGGGAGACCCAGTACTTC. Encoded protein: CAWSPRGETQYF.

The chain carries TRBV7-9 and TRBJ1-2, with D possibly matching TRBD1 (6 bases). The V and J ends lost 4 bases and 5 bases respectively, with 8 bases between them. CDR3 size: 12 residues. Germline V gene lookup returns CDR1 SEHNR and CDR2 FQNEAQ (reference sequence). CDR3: CASSSTGYGYTF. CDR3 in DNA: TGTGCCAGCAGCTCCACAGGGTATGGCTACACCTTC.

CDR3 protein: CATSSRLAGGSDTQYF. The CDR3 DNA reads TGTGCCACCAGCAGCCGACTAGCGGGAGGGTCAGATACGCAGTATTTT. The chain links TRBV15 to TRBJ2-3; 14 bases line up with TRBD2. This CDR3 has 16 amino acids. Germline V gives CDR1 LNHNV, CDR2 YYDKDF (reference sequence). The V and J ends lost 3 bases and 4 bases, in that order; junction bases with no gene match: 3.

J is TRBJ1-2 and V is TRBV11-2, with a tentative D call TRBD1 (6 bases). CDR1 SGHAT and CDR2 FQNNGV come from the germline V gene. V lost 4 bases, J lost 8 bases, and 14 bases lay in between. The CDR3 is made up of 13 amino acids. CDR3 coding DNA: TGTGCCAGCAGCTACCAACAGGGAACGGGCTACACCTTC. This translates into CASSYQQGTGYTF. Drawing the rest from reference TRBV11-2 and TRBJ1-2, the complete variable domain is EAGVAQSPRYKIIEKRQSVAFWCNPISGHATLYWYQQILGQGPKLLIQFQNNGVVDDSQLPKDRFSAERLKGVDSTLKIQPAKLEDSAVYLCASSYQQGTGYTFGSGTRLTVV.

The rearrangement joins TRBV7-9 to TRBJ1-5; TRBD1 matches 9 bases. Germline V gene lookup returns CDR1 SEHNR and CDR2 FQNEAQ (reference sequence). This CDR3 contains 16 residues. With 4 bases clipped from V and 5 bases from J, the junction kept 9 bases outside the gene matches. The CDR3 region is CASSSIDRGWDQPQHF. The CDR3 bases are TGTGCCAGCAGCTCGATCGACAGGGGGTGGGATCAGCCCCAGCATTTT.

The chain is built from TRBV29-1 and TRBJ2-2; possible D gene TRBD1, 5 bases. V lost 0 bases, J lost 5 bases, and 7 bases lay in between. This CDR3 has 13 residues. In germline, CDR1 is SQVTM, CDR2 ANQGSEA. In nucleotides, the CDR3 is TGCAGCGTTGAAGATCCAGGGACCGGGGAGCTGTTTTTT. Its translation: CSVEDPGTGELFF.

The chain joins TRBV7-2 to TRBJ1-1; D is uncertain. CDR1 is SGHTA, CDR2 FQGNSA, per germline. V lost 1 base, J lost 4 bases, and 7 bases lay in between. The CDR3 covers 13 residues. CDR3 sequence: CASSLGAPTEAFF. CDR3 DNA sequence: TGTGCCAGCAGCTTAGGCGCACCCACTGAAGCTTTCTTT.

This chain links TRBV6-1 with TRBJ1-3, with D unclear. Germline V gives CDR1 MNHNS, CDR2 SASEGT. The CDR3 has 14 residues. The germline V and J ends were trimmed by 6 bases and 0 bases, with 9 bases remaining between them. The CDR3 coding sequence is TGTGCCAGCAGGGACTTGAGCTCTGGAAACACCATATATTTT. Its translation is CASRDLSSGNTIYF.

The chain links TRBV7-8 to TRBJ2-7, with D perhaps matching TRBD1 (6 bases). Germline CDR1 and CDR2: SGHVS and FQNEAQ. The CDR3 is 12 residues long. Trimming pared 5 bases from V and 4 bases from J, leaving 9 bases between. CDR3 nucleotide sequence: TGTGCCAGCAGCCTCCAGGGGTACGAGCAGTACTTC. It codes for CASSLQGYEQYF.